Following are 10 T cell receptor beta chains from one sample sequenced in a study of beta chain features in type 1 diabetes. General observations from the study: Shorter TCRB CDR3s, moderately but significantly so, were found in Type 1 diabetes patients in all four CD4+ subsets.

No cognate antigen is known for these TCRs. TCRB transcripts that were expressed got sequenced, as all of the isolated RNA had been reverse transcribed. Method: immunoSEQ multiplex PCR; TCRdb's copy keeps in-frame clones and lacks some. The sample holds 300,000 or so clones; 9.3% are singletons and the top ten take approximately 1%. The source material was central memory CD4+ T cells from blood. These receptors were collected from a man aged 25-45 years with type 1 diabetes.

A few counts support this clone. V is TRBV29-1 and J is TRBJ1-2; perhaps TRBD1 as D (5 bases). In germline, CDR1 is SQVTM, CDR2 ANQGSEA. V was pared by 0 bases and J by 2 bases, with 13 bases between. This CDR3 is 15 amino acids long. The CDR3 DNA reads as TGCAGCGTTGAAGATCAGGGCAGCGTAAACTATGGCTACACCTTC. Amino acids: CSVEDQGSVNYGYTF. The whole variable domain, remainder taken from reference TRBV29-1 and TRBJ1-2, is SAVISQKPSRDICQRGTSLTIQCQVDSQVTMMFWYRQQPGQSLTLIATANQGSEATYESGFVIDKFPISRPNLTFSTLTVSNMSPEDSSIYLCSVEDQGSVNYGYTFGSGTRLTVV.

The chain couples TRBV28 to TRBJ2-1, with D perhaps being TRBD1 or TRBD2 (5 bases each). From germline, CDR1 is MDHEN and CDR2 SYDVKM. The CDR3 has 14 amino acids. The V end was cut by 5 bases, the J end by 4 bases, with 12 bases between. The CDR3 sequence: CASSGTEKYNEQFF. The CDR3 region has the DNA TGTGCCAGCAGTGGGACGGAGAAATACAATGAGCAGTTCTTC.

The chain has TRBV7-2 and TRBJ2-7; 13 bases are shared with TRBD2. There are 15 residues in the CDR3. CDR1 and CDR2 from the germline V gene are SGHTA and FQGNSA. The trim removed 4 bases at V and 2 bases at J, leaving 2 bases unmatched. CDR3 protein: CASSYGLAGAYEQYF. CDR3 sequence (DNA): TGTGCCAGCAGCTACGGACTAGCGGGGGCCTACGAGCAGTACTTC.

The chain is built from TRBV28 and TRBJ2-7; tentatively, D is TRBD1 (6 bases). Trimming cost V 9 bases and J 5 bases, with 8 bases left between them. The CDR3 consists of 10 residues. Per the germline V gene, CDR1 is MDHEN and CDR2 is SYDVKM. Written as DNA, the CDR3 is TGTGCCAGTGGACAGAACGAGCAGTACTTC. Its protein product is CASGQNEQYF.

This clone has just a few counts. The V call is TRBV19, the J call TRBJ2-5; 9 nucleotides match TRBD1. After removal of 4 bases from V and 4 bases from J, the junction contained 4 bases not matched to a gene. Per the germline V gene, CDR1 is LNHDA and CDR2 is SQIVND (reference sequence). The CDR3 sequence is 14 residues long. Here the CDR3 reads CASSTGQGPETQYF. The DNA for the CDR3 is TGTGCCAGTAGTACCGGACAGGGGCCAGAGACCCAGTACTTC.

The rearrangement uses TRBV4-3 and TRBJ2-2, with 11 bases lining up with TRBD2. Germline V gene data show CDR1 as LGHNA and CDR2 as YSLEER. The V and J ends lost 2 bases and 7 bases, in that order; junction bases with no gene match: 9. This CDR3 spans 17 amino acids. The CDR3 spells CASSQYPGTSGGGELFF. The DNA for the CDR3 is TGCGCCAGCAGCCAATACCCCGGGACTAGCGGTGGCGGGGAGCTGTTTTTT.

The CDR3 reads CASSYGNRAPQHF. In nucleotides, the CDR3 is TGTGCCAGCAGTTATGGCAACCGTGCACCCCAGCATTTT. The chain links TRBV2 to TRBJ1-5; D ambiguous. Germline V gene data show CDR1 as SNHLY and CDR2 as FYNNEI. Trimming took off 5 bases at V and 10 bases at J, with 15 bases between the two ends. This CDR3 has 13 amino acids.

The genes are TRBV4-3 and TRBJ2-7, with 7 bases that match TRBD2. V was clipped by 3 bases and J by 2 bases; unmatched bases: 10. The length of the CDR3 is 16 residues. The germline V gene has CDR1 LGHNA and CDR2 YSLEER. CDR3 nucleotide sequence: TGCGCCAGCAGCCAGGTTCCAGGGACTATTACCTACGAGCAGTACTTC. The encoded protein is CASSQVPGTITYEQYF.

This clone was counted only a few times. J is TRBJ2-5 and V is TRBV10-2; TRBD1 might be the D (6 bases). The CDR3 has 13 residues. V was cut by 7 bases and J by 1 base, with 10 bases left in between. Per germline, CDR1 WSHSY and CDR2 SAAADI. For the CDR3, the DNA is TGCGCCAGCACCGGGACATTCCAAGAGACCCAGTACTTC. This codes for CASTGTFQETQYF.

This clone occurred a few times. The chain recombines TRBV4-3 with TRBJ1-2, with D possibly TRBD1 on 6 matching bases. This CDR3 spans 14 amino acids. Germline V gene data show CDR1 as LGHNA and CDR2 as YSLEER. Trimming stripped 4 bases from V and 3 bases from J, with 12 bases between. The CDR3 protein is CASSPRRGYYGYTF. The CDR3 nucleotides read TGCGCCAGCAGCCCTCGAAGGGGGTACTATGGCTACACCTTC.